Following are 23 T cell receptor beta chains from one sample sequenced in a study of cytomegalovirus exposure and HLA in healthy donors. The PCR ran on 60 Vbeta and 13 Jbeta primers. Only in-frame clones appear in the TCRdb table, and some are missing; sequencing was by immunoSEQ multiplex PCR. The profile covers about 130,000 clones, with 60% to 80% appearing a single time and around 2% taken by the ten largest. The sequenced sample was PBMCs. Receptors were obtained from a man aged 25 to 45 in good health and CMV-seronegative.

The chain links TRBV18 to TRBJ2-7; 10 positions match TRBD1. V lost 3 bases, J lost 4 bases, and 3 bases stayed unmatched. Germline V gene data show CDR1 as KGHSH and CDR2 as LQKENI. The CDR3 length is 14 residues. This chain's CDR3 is CASSPAGQGYEQYF. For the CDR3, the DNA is TGTGCCAGCTCACCCGCGGGACAGGGGTACGAGCAGTACTTC.

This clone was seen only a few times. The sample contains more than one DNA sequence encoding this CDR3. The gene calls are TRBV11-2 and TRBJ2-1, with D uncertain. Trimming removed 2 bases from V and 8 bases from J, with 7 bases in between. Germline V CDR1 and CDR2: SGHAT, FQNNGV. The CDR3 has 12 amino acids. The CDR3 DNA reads TGTGCCAGCAGCTTAAGAGTGTATGAGCAGTTCTTC. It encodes CASSLRVYEQFF.

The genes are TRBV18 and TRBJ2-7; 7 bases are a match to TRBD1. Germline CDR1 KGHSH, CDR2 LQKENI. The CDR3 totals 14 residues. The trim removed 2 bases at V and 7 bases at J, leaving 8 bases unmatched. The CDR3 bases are TGTGCCAGCTCACCAGGGAATCAGGGGGTGGAGCAGTACTTC. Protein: CASSPGNQGVEQYF.

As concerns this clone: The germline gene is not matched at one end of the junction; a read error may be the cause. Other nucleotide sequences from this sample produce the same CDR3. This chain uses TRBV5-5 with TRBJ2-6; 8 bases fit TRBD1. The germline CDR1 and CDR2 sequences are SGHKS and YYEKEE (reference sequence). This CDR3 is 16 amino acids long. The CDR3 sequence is CASSTDRVSGANVLTF. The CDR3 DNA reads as TGCGCCAGCAGCACGGACAGGGTCTCTGGGGCCAACGTCCTGACTTTC.

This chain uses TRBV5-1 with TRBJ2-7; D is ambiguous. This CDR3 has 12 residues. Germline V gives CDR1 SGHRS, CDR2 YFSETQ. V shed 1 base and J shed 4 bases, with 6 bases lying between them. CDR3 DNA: TGCGCCAGCAGCTTGAACGGGTACGAGCAGTACTTC. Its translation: CASSLNGYEQYF. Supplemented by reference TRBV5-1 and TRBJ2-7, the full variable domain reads KAGVTQTPRYLIKTRGQQVTLSCSPISGHRSVSWYQQTPGQGLQFLFEYFSETQRNKGNFPGRFSGRQFSNSRSEMNVSTLELGDSALYLCASSLNGYEQYFGPGTRLTVT.

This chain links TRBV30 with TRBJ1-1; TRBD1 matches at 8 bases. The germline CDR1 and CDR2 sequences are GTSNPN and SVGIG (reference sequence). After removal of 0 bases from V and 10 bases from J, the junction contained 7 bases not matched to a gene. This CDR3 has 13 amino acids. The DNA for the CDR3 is TGTGCCTGGAGTGTGGGGCAGGGGGCAGGAGCTTTCTTT. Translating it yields CAWSVGQGAGAFF.

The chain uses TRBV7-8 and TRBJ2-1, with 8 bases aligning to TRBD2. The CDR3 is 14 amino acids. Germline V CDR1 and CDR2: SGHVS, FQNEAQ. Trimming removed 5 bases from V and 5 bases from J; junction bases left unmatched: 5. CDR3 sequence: CASSPGRAHNEQFF. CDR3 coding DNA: TGTGCCAGCAGCCCCGGGAGGGCCCACAATGAGCAGTTCTTC.

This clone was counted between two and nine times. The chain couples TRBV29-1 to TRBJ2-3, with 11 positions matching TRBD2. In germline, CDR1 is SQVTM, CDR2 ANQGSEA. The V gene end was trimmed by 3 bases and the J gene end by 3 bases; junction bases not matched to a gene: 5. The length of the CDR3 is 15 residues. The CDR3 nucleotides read TGCAGCGTTGATACTAGCGGGAGTGGGACAGATACGCAGTATTTT. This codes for CSVDTSGSGTDTQYF.

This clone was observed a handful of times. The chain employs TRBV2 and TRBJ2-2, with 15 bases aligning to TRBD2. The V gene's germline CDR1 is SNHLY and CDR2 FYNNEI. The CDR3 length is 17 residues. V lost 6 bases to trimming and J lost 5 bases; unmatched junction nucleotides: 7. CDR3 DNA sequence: TGTGCCAGCAGGGGACTAGCGGGAGGTTCCCAGACCGGGGAGCTGTTTTTT. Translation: CASRGLAGGSQTGELFF.

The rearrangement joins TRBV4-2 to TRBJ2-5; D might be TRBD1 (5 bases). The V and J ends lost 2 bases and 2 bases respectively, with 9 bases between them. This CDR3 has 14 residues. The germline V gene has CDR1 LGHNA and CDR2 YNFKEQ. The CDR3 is CASSQSGKQETQYF. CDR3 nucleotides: TGTGCCAGCAGCCAATCAGGGAAACAAGAGACCCAGTACTTC.

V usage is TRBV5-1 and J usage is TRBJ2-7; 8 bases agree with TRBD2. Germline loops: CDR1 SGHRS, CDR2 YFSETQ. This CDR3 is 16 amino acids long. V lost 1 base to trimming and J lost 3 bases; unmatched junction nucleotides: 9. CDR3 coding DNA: TGCGCCAGCAGCTTGATTCGGGATAGCGGGAACTACGAGCAGTACTTC. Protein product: CASSLIRDSGNYEQYF.

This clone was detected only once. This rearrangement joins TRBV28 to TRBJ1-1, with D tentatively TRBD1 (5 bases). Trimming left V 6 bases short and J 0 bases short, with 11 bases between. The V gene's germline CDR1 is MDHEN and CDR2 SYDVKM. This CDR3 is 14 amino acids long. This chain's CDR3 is CASRRRTMNTEAFF. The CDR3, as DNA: TGTGCCAGCAGGCGCCGGACAATGAACACTGAAGCTTTCTTT.

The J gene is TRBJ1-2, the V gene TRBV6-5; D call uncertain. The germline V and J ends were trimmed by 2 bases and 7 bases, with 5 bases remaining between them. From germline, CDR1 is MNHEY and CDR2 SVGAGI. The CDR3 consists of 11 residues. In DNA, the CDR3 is TGTGCCAGCAGTTACGGCTCTGGCTACACCTTC. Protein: CASSYGSGYTF.

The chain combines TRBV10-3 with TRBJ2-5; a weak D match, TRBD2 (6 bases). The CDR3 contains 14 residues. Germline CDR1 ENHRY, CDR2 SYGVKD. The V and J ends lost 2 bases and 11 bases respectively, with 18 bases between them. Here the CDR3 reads CAISEGSVTRGQYF. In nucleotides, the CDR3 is TGTGCCATCAGTGAGGGGAGTGTGACCCGGGGGCAGTACTTC.

Here the CDR3 reads CASSSVPGNEQYF. As DNA, the CDR3 is TGTGCCAGCAGCTCAGTCCCCGGGAACGAGCAGTACTTC. This sequence joins TRBV7-3 and TRBJ2-7, with D possibly matching TRBD2 (5 bases). This CDR3 region has 13 residues. V shed 4 bases and J shed 5 bases, with 12 bases lying between them. Germline V gene sequence: CDR1 SGHTA, CDR2 FQGTGA.

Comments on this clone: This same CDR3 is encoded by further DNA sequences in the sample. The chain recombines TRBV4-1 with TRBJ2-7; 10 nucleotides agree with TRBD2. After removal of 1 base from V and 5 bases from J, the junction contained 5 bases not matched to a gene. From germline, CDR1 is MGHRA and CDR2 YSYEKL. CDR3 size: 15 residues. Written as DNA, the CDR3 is TGCGCCAGCAGCCAAGCGGCTAGCGGGAGAGACGAGCAGTACTTC. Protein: CASSQAASGRDEQYF.

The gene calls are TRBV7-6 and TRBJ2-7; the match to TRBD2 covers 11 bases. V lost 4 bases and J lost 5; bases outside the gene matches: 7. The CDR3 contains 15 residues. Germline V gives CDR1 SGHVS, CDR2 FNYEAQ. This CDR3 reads CASSSISGRGDEQYF. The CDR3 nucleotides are TGTGCCAGCAGCTCGATTAGCGGGAGGGGTGACGAGCAGTACTTC.

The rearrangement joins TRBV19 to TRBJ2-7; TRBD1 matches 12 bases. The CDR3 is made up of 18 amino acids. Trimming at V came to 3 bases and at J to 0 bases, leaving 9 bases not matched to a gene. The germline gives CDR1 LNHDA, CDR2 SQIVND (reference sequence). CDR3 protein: CASSILPGQGALSYEQYF. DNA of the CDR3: TGTGCCAGTAGTATCCTACCGGGACAGGGGGCCCTCTCCTACGAGCAGTACTTC.

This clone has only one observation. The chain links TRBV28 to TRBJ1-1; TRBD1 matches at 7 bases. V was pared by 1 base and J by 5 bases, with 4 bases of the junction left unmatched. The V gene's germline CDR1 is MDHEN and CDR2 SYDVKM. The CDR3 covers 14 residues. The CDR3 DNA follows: TGTGCCAGCAGTTTATACCTACAGGGGACTGAAGCTTTCTTT. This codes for CASSLYLQGTEAFF.

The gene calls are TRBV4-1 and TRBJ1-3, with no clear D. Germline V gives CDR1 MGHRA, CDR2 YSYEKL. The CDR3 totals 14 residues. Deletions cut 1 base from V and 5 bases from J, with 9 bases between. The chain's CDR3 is CASSQGLDRNTIYF. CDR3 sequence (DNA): TGCGCCAGCAGCCAAGGACTAGACCGAAACACCATATATTTT.

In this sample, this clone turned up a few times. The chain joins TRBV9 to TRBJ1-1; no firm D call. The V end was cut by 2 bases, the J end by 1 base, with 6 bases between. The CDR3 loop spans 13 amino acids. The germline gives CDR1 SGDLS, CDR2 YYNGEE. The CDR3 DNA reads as TGTGCCAGCAGCGTCGGGTGGAACACTGAAGCTTTCTTT. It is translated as CASSVGWNTEAFF.

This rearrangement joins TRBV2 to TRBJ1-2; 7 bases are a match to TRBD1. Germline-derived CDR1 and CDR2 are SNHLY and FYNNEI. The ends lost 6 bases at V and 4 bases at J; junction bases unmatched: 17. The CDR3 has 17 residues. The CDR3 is CASRDRQGMPGVYGYTF. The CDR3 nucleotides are TGTGCCAGCAGGGATCGACAGGGAATGCCCGGAGTCTATGGCTACACCTTC.

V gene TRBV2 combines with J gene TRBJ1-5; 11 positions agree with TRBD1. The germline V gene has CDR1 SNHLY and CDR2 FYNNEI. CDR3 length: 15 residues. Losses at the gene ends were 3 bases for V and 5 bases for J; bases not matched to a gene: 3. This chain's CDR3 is CASSDGQGAYQPQHF. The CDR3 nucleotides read TGTGCCAGCAGTGACGGACAGGGGGCTTATCAGCCCCAGCATTTT.